The T cell receptor beta chain described here comes from a study of OX40 agonist ivuxolimab in advanced cancers. Method: immunoSEQ multiplex PCR; TCRdb's copy keeps in-frame clones and lacks some. The repertoire holds under 80,000 clones, with roughly 86% as singletons. The germline V gene has CDR1 MGHRA and CDR2 YSYEKL. CDR3 size: 17 residues. In the case of this clone: One junction end does not reproduce the germline sequence, and a read error may be involved.

This chain uses TRBV4-1 with TRBJ1-2; 8 bases match TRBD1. The clonotype originates from an adult with an advanced solid tumor such as melanoma, head and neck, liver or kidney cancer. Sequencing used CD4+ or CD8+ T cells sorted from blood, obtained in a trial of the OX40 agonist ivuxolimab. Here the CDR3 reads CASSKDGVIRGQKGYTF. DNA for the CDR3: TGCGCCAGCAGCAAAGACGGCGTAATCAGGGGGCAGAAAGGCTACACCTTC.